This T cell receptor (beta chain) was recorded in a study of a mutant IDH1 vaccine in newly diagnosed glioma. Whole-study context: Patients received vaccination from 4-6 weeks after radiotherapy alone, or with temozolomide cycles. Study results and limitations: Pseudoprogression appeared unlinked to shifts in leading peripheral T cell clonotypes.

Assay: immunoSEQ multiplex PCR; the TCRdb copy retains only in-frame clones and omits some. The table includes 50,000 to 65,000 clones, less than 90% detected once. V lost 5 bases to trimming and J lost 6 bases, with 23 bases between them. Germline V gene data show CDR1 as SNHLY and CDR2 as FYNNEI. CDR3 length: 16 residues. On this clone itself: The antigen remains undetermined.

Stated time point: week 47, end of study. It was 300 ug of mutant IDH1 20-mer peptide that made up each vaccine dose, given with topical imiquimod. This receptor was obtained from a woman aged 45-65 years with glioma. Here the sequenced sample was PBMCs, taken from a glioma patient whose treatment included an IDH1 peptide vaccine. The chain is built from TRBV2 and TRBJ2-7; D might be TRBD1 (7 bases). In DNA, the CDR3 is TGTGCCAGCAGTCGATCGAAGAGACAGGGAGGAGGCGAGCAGTACTTC. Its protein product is CASSRSKRQGGGEQYF.